What follows are 11 T cell receptor beta chains derived from one specimen sequenced in a study of T cells in Graves' hyperthyroidism and ophthalmopathy (dated 2019 in TCRdb). To prepare the library, multiplex PCR was applied. The sequencer listed for this sample is Illumina HiSeq 2000. TCR beta CDR3 regions were amplified from RNA transcripts. A first-round RT-PCR of the TCR CDR3 used the HTBI primer set with the Qiagen OneStep RT-PCR kit. TCRdb cleaned the public reads at Q25 with fastp, built clones with MiXCR and kept in-frame beta chains. Each entry is one CDR3 protein sequence, shown with its most common DNA and genes. This sample gives around 700,000 distinct CDR3 sequences in total; 35% of them show up just once. The ten largest clones represent less than 40% of the sample. What was sequenced was blood. The receptors here all came from a middle-aged woman with Graves' hyperthyroidism.

This clonotype was seen at least ten times. The chain combines TRBV5-1 with TRBJ2-2; D possibly corresponds to TRBD1 (5 bases). The CDR3 length is 15 residues. Between the trimmed V and J ends, which lost 0 bases and 0 bases, there was a span of 6 bases. Germline-derived CDR1 and CDR2 are SGHRS and YFSETQ. CDR3: CASSLDRPNTGELFF. CDR3 nucleotide sequence: TGCGCCAGCAGCTTGGACAGGCCGAACACCGGGGAGCTGTTTTTT. Full variable domain (outside the CDR3, taken from reference TRBV5-1 and TRBJ2-2): KAGVTQTPRYLIKTRGQQVTLSCSPISGHRSVSWYQQTPGQGLQFLFEYFSETQRNKGNFPGRFSGRQFSNSRSEMNVSTLELGDSALYLCASSLDRPNTGELFFGEGSRLTVL.

This clonotype has more than one count but fewer than ten. The rearrangement uses TRBV7-2 and TRBJ1-4, with 7 bases matching TRBD1. This CDR3 comprises 13 residues. Looked up from germline, CDR1 is SGHTA and CDR2 is FQGNSA. The ends lost 5 bases at V and 7 bases at J; junction bases unmatched: 4. CDR3 region: CASSTRQGEKLFF. The DNA of the CDR3 is TGTGCCAGCAGCACCCGACAGGGTGAAAAACTGTTTTTT.

The chain couples TRBV7-9 to TRBJ2-5; 10 bases agree with TRBD2. The junction had 5 bases not matched to a gene; V was cut back by 5 bases and J by 2 bases. The germline V gene encodes CDR1 SEHNR and CDR2 FQNEAQ (reference sequence). This CDR3 has 15 residues. DNA for the CDR3: TGTGCCAGCAGCCTGGGACTAGCGTTACAAGAGACCCAGTACTTC. Its protein is CASSLGLALQETQYF. The full variable domain, with the rest looked up from reference TRBV7-9 and TRBJ2-5, is DTGVSQNPRHKITKRGQNVTFRCDPISEHNRLYWYRQTLGQGPEFLTYFQNEAQLEKSRLLSDRFSAERPKGSFSTLEIQRTEQGDSAMYLCASSLGLALQETQYFGPGTRLLVL.

This clonotype turned up a few times. V and J are TRBV20-1 and TRBJ1-1; D unresolved. Trimming cost V 6 bases and J 1 base, with 18 bases left between them. In germline, CDR1 is DFQATT, CDR2 SNEGSKA (reference sequence). This CDR3 is built from 15 residues. For the CDR3, the DNA is TGCAGTGCCTACTTACAACCCCCCAGGAACACTGAAGCTTTCTTT. Translating it yields CSAYLQPPRNTEAFF.

This clonotype was picked up one time. Since a much larger clone is just one base distant, this may be a read error. This chain joins TRBV9 and TRBJ1-2; possibly TRBD1 for D (5 bases). CDR1 and CDR2 from the germline V gene are SGDLS and YYNGEE. This CDR3 region has 13 residues. The CDR3: CTSSVNQGGGYTF. In nucleotides, the CDR3 is TGTACCAGCAGCGTAAACCAGGGTGGTGGCTACACCTTC.

This clonotype appeared a few times. The J gene is TRBJ2-7, the V gene TRBV12-3 or TRBV12-4; 12 positions agree with TRBD2. V gave up 6 bases and J gave up 9 bases; unmatched junction bases: 18. The CDR3 extends over 17 amino acids. In DNA form, the CDR3 reads TGTGCCAGCAGCCCCTATGTGGTGACTAGCGGGAGAACAGTGCAGTACTTC. This gives the protein CASSPYVVTSGRTVQYF.

This clonotype was picked up many times. The rearrangement uses TRBV10-3 and TRBJ1-5; no definite D call. The ends were cut back, 3 bases at V and 5 bases at J, with 14 bases in the middle. This CDR3 spans 15 amino acids. Germline assignment: CDR1 ENHRY and CDR2 SYGVKD. The CDR3 DNA reads as TGTGCCATCAGTGACCCCGCTCTCGTTCATCAGCCCCAGCATTTT. Its protein is CAISDPALVHQPQHF.

This clonotype was seen ten or more times. The V gene is TRBV9, the J gene TRBJ1-2; D remains unclear. Trimming removed 4 bases from V and 2 bases from J, with 12 bases in between. Germline V CDR1 and CDR2: SGDLS, YYNGEE. This CDR3 contains 14 residues. In DNA, the CDR3 is TGTGCCAGCAGCCCACAGACGATCAACTATGGCTACACCTTC. Amino acids: CASSPQTINYGYTF.

This clonotype was detected ten times or more. The chain couples TRBV20-1 to TRBJ1-1, with unresolved D. CDR1 and CDR2 from the germline V gene are DFQATT and SNEGSKA (reference sequence). The CDR3 sequence is 14 residues long. Trimming pared 0 bases from V and 0 bases from J, leaving 8 bases between. The CDR3 region has the DNA TGCAGTGCTAGAGACGAACGGATGAACACTGAAGCTTTCTTT. This gives the protein CSARDERMNTEAFF.

This clonotype was found a few times. The rearrangement uses TRBV4-1 and TRBJ2-7, with 9 positions matching TRBD1. V gave up 3 bases and J gave up 2 bases; unmatched junction bases: 8. The germline V gene encodes CDR1 MGHRA and CDR2 YSYEKL. The CDR3 has 16 residues. DNA for the CDR3: TGCGCCAGCAGCCACCCAACCGGGACAGGGACCTACGAGCAGTACTTC. Its protein is CASSHPTGTGTYEQYF.

This chain links TRBV20-1 with TRBJ2-7; weak D call: TRBD2 (6 bases). CDR3 length: 14 amino acids. Trimming took off 5 bases at V and 2 bases at J, with 16 bases between the two ends. CDR1 is DFQATT and CDR2 is SNEGSKA in the germline V gene (reference sequence). The CDR3: CSAQAPGGTYEQYF. Here the CDR3 DNA reads TGCAGTGCTCAAGCCCCCGGCGGGACCTACGAGCAGTACTTC.